This T cell receptor beta chain was captured by sequencing in a study of blood T cell repertoires in COVID-19. Study summary: Samples taken during acute and convalescent COVID-19 were collected in the United States, Italy and Spain. T cells, B-cell-depleted T cells, or PBMCs provided the cDNA or gDNA that served as material.

Germline assignment: CDR1 DFQATT and CDR2 SNEGSKA (reference sequence). The CDR3 is 11 amino acids. Trimming left V 7 bases short and J 0 bases short, with 5 bases between. Original analysis: Amplification of reference gene primers was used by the study to estimate nucleated cell counts. Data came from immunoSEQ multiplex PCR; TCRdb stores just in-frame clones and leaves some out. For V, J and clone size, that table is used; D and trimming come from the DNA. Of 200,000 to 250,000 clones in the sample, roughly 79% were seen once. Seattle patient enrollment occurred during active infection, with longitudinal follow-up thereafter.

The origin of this receptor is a woman older than 75 with COVID-19, enrolled during active disease. The sample consisted of peripheral blood. The J gene is TRBJ2-3, the V gene TRBV20-1; no reliable D call. CDR3 coding DNA: TGCAGTGTTCCTAGCACAGATACGCAGTATTTT. Protein product: CSVPSTDTQYF.